The clone carrying this T cell receptor beta chain was picked up one time. What it binds is unknown. The data were taken from a study of CD8+ T cells in alopecia areata. Study observations and caveats: Compared with normal scalp, lesional scalp had higher clonality and more expanded CD8+ clones.

Germline CDR1 and CDR2: SNHLY and FYNNEI. After removal of 10 bases from V and 4 bases from J, the junction contained 10 bases not matched to a gene. The CDR3 length is 13 residues. Extracted RNA was reverse transcribed, and the resulting cDNA served as sequencing template. The method was immunoSEQ multiplex PCR; TCRdb's version includes in-frame clones alone and lacks a portion of them. The sample consists of about 97,000 clones, 41% of them appearing once. The source is a human donor with alopecia areata. Sequenced input: CD4+ T cells sorted from blood. This sequence joins TRBV2 and TRBJ2-7; TRBD2 agrees at 7 bases. CDR3: CATTRGSYYEQYF. The CDR3 nucleotides are TGTGCCACCACACGCGGGAGTTATTACGAGCAGTACTTC.